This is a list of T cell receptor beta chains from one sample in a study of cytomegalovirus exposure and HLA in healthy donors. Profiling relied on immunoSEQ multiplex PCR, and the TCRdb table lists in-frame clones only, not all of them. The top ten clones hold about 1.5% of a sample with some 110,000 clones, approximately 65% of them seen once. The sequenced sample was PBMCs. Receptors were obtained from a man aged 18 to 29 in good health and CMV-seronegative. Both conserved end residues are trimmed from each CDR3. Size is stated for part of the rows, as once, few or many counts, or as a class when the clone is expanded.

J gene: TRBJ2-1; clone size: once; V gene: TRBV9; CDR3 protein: ASSVGTGLANEQF
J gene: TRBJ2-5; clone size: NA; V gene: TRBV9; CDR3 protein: ASSAGTGGIETQY
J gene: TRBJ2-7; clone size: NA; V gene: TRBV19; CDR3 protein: ASSSVAGRFYEQY
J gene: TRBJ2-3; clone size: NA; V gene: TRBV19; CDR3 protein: ASSFLTDTQY
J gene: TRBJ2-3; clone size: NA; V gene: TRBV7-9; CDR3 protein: ASNTGNTDTQY
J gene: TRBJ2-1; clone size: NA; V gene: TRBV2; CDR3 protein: ATSYNEQF
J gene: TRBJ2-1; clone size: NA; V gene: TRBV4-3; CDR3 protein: ASSQGRTGGGEQF
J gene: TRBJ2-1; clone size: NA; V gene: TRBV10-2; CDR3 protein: ASSQGVNNEQF
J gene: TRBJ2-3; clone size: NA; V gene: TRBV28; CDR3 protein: ASSLGGRARDTQY
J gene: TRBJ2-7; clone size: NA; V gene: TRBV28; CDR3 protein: ATRRDSYEQY
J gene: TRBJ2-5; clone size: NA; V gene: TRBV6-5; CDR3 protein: ASRPDGQETQY
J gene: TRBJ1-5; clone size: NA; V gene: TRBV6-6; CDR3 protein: ASSSDRGNQPQH
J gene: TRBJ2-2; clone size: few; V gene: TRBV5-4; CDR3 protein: ASSIAGGYPGELF
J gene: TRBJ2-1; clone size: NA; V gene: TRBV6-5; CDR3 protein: ASSGGTFYNEQF
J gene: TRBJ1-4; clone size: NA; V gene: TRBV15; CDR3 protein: ATSPGGTDEKLF
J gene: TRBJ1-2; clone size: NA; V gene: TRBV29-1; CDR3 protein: SVGGITGYT
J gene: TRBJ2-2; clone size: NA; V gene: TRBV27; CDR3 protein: ASSFVGQGDTGELF
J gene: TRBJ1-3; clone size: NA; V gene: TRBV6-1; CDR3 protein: ASSEEGYTIY
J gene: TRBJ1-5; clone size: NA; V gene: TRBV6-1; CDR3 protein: ASSEAAGSGNQPQH
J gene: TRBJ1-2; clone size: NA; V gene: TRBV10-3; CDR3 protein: AISPTGANYGYT
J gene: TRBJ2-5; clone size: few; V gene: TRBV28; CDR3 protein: ARSLVVPGVQETQY
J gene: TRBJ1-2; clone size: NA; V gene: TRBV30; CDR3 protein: AWSVTTGRKGYT
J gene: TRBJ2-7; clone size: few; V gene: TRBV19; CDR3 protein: ASSIQGTGTYEQY
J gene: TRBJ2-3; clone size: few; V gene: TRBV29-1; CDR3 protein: SVESGIGADTQY
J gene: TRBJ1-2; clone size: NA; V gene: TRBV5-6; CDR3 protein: ASSLGQGWGYT
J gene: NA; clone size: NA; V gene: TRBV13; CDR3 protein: ASSLRPRVNEQY
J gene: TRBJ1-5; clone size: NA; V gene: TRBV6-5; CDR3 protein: ASKLGSNQPQH
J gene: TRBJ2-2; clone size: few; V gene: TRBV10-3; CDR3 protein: AISAVPGTNTGELF
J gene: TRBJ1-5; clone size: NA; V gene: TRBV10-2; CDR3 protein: ATQGNPNQPQH
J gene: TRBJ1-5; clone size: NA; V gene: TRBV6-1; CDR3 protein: ASSVTGKQPQH
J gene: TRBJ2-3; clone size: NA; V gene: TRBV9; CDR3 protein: ASNRLWWTAATQY
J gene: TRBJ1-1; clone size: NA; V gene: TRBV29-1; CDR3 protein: SVSLQGLWMGTEAF